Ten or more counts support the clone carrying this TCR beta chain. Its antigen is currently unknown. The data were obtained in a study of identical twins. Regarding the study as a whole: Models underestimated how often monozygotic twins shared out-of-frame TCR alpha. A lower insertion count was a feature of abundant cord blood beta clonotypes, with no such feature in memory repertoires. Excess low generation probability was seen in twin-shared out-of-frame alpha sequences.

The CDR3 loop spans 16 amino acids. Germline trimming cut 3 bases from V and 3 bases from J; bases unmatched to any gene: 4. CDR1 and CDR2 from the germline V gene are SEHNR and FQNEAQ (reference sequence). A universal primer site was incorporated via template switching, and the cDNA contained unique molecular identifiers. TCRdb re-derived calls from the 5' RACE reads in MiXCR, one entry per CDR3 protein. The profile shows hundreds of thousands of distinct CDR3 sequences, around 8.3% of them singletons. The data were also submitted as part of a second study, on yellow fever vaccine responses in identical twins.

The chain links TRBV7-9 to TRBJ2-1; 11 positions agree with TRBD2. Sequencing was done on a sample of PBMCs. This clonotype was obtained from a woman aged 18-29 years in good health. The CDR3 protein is CASSLTSGTFYNEQFF. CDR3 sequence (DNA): TGTGCCAGCAGCTTGACTAGCGGGACTTTCTACAATGAGCAGTTCTTC.